Listed here are 20 T cell receptor beta chains from one sample, sequenced in a study of T cell responses to AZD1222 COVID-19 vaccine. TCRdb's table, derived via immunoSEQ multiplex PCR, lists solely in-frame clones and lacks some. The sample has 100,000 to 120,000 clones, more than 70% seen once. The input for sequencing was peripheral blood, taken 28 days after the second AZD1222 dose. The receptors were sampled from an adult who received the AZD1222 COVID-19 vaccine.

V gene TRBV5-1 combines with J gene TRBJ1-6, with D maybe TRBD1 (6 bases). This CDR3 contains 16 residues. Germline CDR1 reads SGHRS; CDR2 reads YFSETQ. The germline V and J ends were trimmed by 6 bases and 0 bases, with 13 bases remaining between them. The DNA for the CDR3 is TGCGCCAGCACCCAAGGGGGAAGCTCCTATAATTCACCCCTCCACTTT. This sequence encodes CASTQGGSSYNSPLHF.

The rearrangement joins TRBV7-9 to TRBJ1-1; D is undetermined. Germline-derived CDR1 and CDR2 are SEHNR and FQNEAQ (reference sequence). The CDR3 has 11 amino acids. Between the trimmed V and J ends, which lost 6 bases and 7 bases, there was a span of 9 bases. The CDR3: CASRASLEAFF. The CDR3 nucleotides read TGTGCCAGCAGGGCATCACTTGAAGCTTTCTTT.

The V gene is TRBV6-6, the J gene TRBJ1-2; D call uncertain. The V gene's germline CDR1 is MNHNY and CDR2 SVGAGI (reference sequence). The V end was cut by 0 bases, the J end by 4 bases, with 12 bases between. The CDR3 covers 15 residues. As DNA, the CDR3 is TGTGCCAGCAGTTACTCGACGGGTATCGGCTATGGCTACACCTTC. It encodes CASSYSTGIGYGYTF.

This chain connects TRBV5-1 to TRBJ1-2, with 7 bases fitting TRBD1. In germline, CDR1 is SGHRS, CDR2 YFSETQ. The junction had 9 bases not matched to a gene; V was cut back by 3 bases and J by 4 bases. This CDR3 spans 15 amino acids. The DNA of the CDR3 is TGCGCCAGCAGCTCCCGACAGGGAAAAGGCTATGGCTACACCTTC. Amino acid sequence: CASSSRQGKGYGYTF.

The rearrangement joins TRBV3-1 (or the pseudogene TRBV3-2) to TRBJ1-5; the D gene is possibly TRBD1 (6 bases). CDR3 size: 17 residues. Germline V gene sequence: CDR1 LGHDT, CDR2 YNNKEL (reference sequence). Trimming removed 0 bases at V and 2 bases at J, with 14 bases between. The CDR3 sequence is CASSQEKTGLGNQPQHF. As DNA, the CDR3 is TGTGCCAGCAGCCAAGAGAAGACAGGTCTTGGCAATCAGCCCCAGCATTTT.

V gene TRBV4-2 combines with J gene TRBJ1-2, with no clear D. Germline values: CDR1 LGHNA, CDR2 YNFKEQ. The CDR3 consists of 15 residues. V lost 1 base, J lost 2 bases, and 11 bases lay in between. CDR3 sequence: CASSQGIPLNYGYTF. Here the CDR3 DNA reads TGTGCCAGCAGCCAAGGCATACCGCTAAACTATGGCTACACCTTC.

The chain combines TRBV6-6 with TRBJ1-5; TRBD1 matches 9 bases. With V trimmed by 7 bases and J by 7 bases, 5 bases remained unmatched. Germline V gene data show CDR1 as MNHNY and CDR2 as SVGAGI (reference sequence). The CDR3 length is 13 residues. Here the CDR3 reads CASNGQGRQPQHF. CDR3 nucleotides: TGTGCCAGCAACGGACAGGGGCGGCAGCCCCAGCATTTT.

The V call is TRBV18, the J call TRBJ1-2, with a weak D call TRBD1 (5 bases). Trimming removed 2 bases from V and 4 bases from J, with 14 bases in between. This CDR3 contains 15 residues. From germline, CDR1 is KGHSH and CDR2 LQKENI. In DNA form, the CDR3 reads TGTGCCAGCTCACCAATTGGTGGGGGTATCTATGGCTACACCTTC. The encoded protein is CASSPIGGGIYGYTF.

This chain uses TRBV5-1 with TRBJ2-3, with D possibly matching TRBD1 (6 bases). The germline V gene encodes CDR1 SGHRS and CDR2 YFSETQ. The length of the CDR3 is 14 residues. Trimming removed 1 base at V and 7 bases at J, with 13 bases between. The CDR3 DNA is TGCGCCAGCAGCTTGAGACAGGATCGCAATACGCAGTATTTT. It translates to CASSLRQDRNTQYF.

This clone appeared a few times. The chain joins TRBV7-2 to TRBJ2-1; possible D gene TRBD2, 5 bases. The ends were cut back, 1 base at V and 8 bases at J, with 15 bases in the middle. The CDR3 covers 15 residues. Germline V lookup: CDR1 SGHTA, CDR2 FQGNSA. The CDR3 spells CASSLGPPRVDEQFF. The DNA of the CDR3 is TGTGCCAGCAGCTTAGGACCTCCGCGGGTGGATGAGCAGTTCTTC.

The V and J genes are TRBV6-5 and TRBJ1-6; D gene ambiguous. Germline V gene lookup returns CDR1 MNHEY and CDR2 SVGAGI. Trimming took off 6 bases at V and 0 bases at J, with 6 bases between the two ends. CDR3 size: 14 residues. CDR3 sequence: CASSQSSYNSPLHF. CDR3 nucleotides: TGTGCCAGCAGCCAGAGCTCCTATAATTCACCCCTCCACTTT.

The V and J genes are TRBV6-5 and TRBJ1-2; D perhaps matches TRBD1 (6 bases). Trimming removed 7 bases at V and 4 bases at J, with 16 bases between. Germline V gene lookup returns CDR1 MNHEY and CDR2 SVGAGI. CDR3 size: 14 residues. As DNA, the CDR3 is TGTGCCAGCATGGTCGGAGGGGGGAGCTATGGCTACACCTTC. The encoded protein is CASMVGGGSYGYTF.

This clone was observed a handful of times. The chain combines TRBV6-4 with TRBJ2-3; TRBD2 matches 10 bases. V gave up 0 bases and J gave up 7 bases; unmatched junction bases: 4. The CDR3 spans 15 residues. Germline V CDR1 and CDR2: MRHNA, SNTAGT. In DNA form, the CDR3 reads TGTGCCAGCAGTGACTCGAGCGGGGGGGCTTATACGCAGTATTTT. It specifies CASSDSSGGAYTQYF.

The genes are TRBV10-2 and TRBJ1-1; the D is unclear. Between the trimmed V and J ends, which lost 3 bases and 6 bases, there was a span of 20 bases. The CDR3 loop spans 16 amino acids. Looked up from germline, CDR1 is WSHSY and CDR2 is SAAADI. The CDR3 DNA follows: TGCGCCAGCAGTGAAATTCGGGGAGTTTCGCCACCTGAAGCTTTCTTT. Translation gives CASSEIRGVSPPEAFF.

This chain joins TRBV28 and TRBJ1-3, with 12 bases that match TRBD1. The germline V gene has CDR1 MDHEN and CDR2 SYDVKM. The CDR3 is 17 amino acids. V was pared by 5 bases and J by 4 bases, with 9 bases of the junction left unmatched. The CDR3 spells CASSQRDRGLLGNTIYF. CDR3 DNA sequence: TGTGCCAGCAGTCAAAGGGACAGGGGGCTTTTGGGAAACACCATATATTTT.

The chain couples TRBV7-2 to TRBJ1-5, with D possibly TRBD1 on 5 matching bases. This CDR3 spans 17 amino acids. The germline gives CDR1 SGHTA, CDR2 FQGNSA. Trimming removed 5 bases from V and 2 bases from J, with 19 bases in between. CDR3 protein: CASSPMGPGSGNQPQHF. Here the CDR3 DNA reads TGTGCCAGCAGCCCTATGGGGCCGGGTTCGGGCAATCAGCCCCAGCATTTT.

The chain combines TRBV5-6 with TRBJ2-2; a weak D match, TRBD1 (5 bases). The CDR3 sequence is 18 residues long. Germline V gene data show CDR1 as SGHDT and CDR2 as YYEEEE. V was pared by 0 bases and J by 0 bases, with 15 bases between. CDR3 nucleotide sequence: TGTGCCAGCAGCTTGGGCTCTTTAGACAGTTCGAACACCGGGGAGCTGTTTTTT. Its protein is CASSLGSLDSSNTGELFF.

The chain joins TRBV27 to TRBJ2-5; unclear D gene. This CDR3 is built from 11 residues. Germline V lookup: CDR1 MNHEY, CDR2 SMNVEV (reference sequence). V was cut by 4 bases and J by 2 bases, with 2 bases left in between. The CDR3 nucleotides read TGTGCCAGCAGTTCACAAGAGACCCAGTACTTC. This translates into CASSSQETQYF.

In its sample, this clone was seen a few times. This chain uses TRBV7-2 with TRBJ1-4; possibly TRBD1 for D (6 bases). This CDR3 has 13 amino acids. V lost 8 bases and J 6 bases, leaving 13 bases between the germline ends. Looked up from germline, CDR1 is SGHTA and CDR2 is FQGNSA. For the CDR3, the DNA is TGTGCCAGCCAGAGGACAGCGGATGAAAAACTGTTTTTT. Translated, it gives CASQRTADEKLFF.

The gene calls are TRBV7-6 and TRBJ2-3; D is unclear. Trimming cost V 1 base and J 3 bases, with 5 bases left between them. This CDR3 region has 13 residues. Germline values: CDR1 SGHVS, CDR2 FNYEAQ. CDR3 in amino acids: CASSLVGTDTQYF. CDR3 nucleotide sequence: TGTGCCAGCAGCTTAGTTGGGACAGATACGCAGTATTTT.